This passage covers 3 T cell receptor beta chains from one sample sequenced in a study of T-cell memory formation after mild COVID-19. TCRdb re-called the 5' RACE reads with MiXCR, one entry per CDR3 protein. Of 190,000 or so distinct CDR3 sequences listed, about 21% are singletons. The sample was PBMCs or a T cell subset sorted from them (not recorded which). Source of these receptors: an adult woman who had mild COVID-19 (a few samples of this study predate the infection). Cell type and time point are not known.

This clonotype turned up a few times. The rearrangement joins TRBV2 to TRBJ2-3; D call uncertain. Germline CDR1 is SNHLY and CDR2 is FYNNEI. The CDR3 length is 15 residues. Trimming took off 2 bases at V and 0 bases at J, with 9 bases between the two ends. The CDR3 protein is CASSESTLSTDTQYF. CDR3 sequence (DNA): TGTGCCAGCAGTGAATCGACGCTAAGCACAGATACGCAGTATTTT.

CDR3 nucleotide sequence: TGTGCCTGGAGCGACCACCCGGTGACCTTAGGAGGTTGTAGTCAGCCCCAGCATTTT. Translation gives CAWSDHPVTLGGCSQPQHF. This chain joins TRBV30 and TRBJ1-5; the D is unclear. The V gene lost 3 bases and the J gene lost 6 bases, with 30 bases spanning the gap. Germline V gives CDR1 GTSNPN, CDR2 SVGIG (reference sequence). CDR3 size: 19 residues. Complete variable domain (other parts from reference TRBV30 and TRBJ1-5): SQTIHQWPATLVQPVGSPLSLECTVEGTSNPNLYWYRQAAGRGLQLLFYSVGIGQISSEVPQNLSASRPQDRQFILSSKKLLLSDSGFYLCAWSDHPVTLGGCSQPQHFGDGTRLSIL.

J is TRBJ2-1 and V is TRBV12-3 or TRBV12-4; 8 positions match TRBD2. CDR3 size: 15 residues. Unmatched junction bases numbered 10, after V lost 6 bases and J lost 6 bases. The CDR3: CASSSQGLGVNEQFF. CDR3 DNA: TGTGCCAGCAGCTCTCAGGGACTAGGGGTCAATGAGCAGTTCTTC.